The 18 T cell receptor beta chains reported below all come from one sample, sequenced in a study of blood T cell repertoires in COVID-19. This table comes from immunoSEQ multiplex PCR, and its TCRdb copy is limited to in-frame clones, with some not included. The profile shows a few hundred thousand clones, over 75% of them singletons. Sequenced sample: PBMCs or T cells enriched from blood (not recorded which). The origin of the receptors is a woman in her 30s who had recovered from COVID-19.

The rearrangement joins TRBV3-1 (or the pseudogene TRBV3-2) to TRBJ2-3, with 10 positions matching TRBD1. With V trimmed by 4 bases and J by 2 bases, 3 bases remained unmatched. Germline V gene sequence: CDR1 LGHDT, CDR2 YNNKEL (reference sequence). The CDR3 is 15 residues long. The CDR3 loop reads CASSPGTGDTDTQYF. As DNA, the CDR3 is TGTGCCAGCAGCCCGGGGACAGGGGACACAGATACGCAGTATTTT.

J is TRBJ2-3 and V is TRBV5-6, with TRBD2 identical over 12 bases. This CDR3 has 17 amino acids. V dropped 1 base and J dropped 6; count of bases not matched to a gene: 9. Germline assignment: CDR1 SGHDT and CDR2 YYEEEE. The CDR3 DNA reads TGTGCCAGCAGCTTGAGTCTAGCGGGAGGGCCGGTGGATACGCAGTATTTT. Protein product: CASSLSLAGGPVDTQYF.

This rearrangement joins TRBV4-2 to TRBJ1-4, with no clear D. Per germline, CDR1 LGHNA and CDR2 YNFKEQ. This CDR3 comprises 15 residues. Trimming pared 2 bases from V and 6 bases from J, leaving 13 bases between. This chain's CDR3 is CASSQFRAGDEKLFF. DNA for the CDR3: TGTGCCAGCAGCCAATTCCGGGCCGGGGATGAAAAACTGTTTTTT.

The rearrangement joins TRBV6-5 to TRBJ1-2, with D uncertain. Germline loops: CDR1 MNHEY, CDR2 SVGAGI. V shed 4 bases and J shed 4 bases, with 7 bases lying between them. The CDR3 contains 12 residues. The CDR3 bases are TGTGCCAGCAGTTCCCCGGTCTATGGCTACACCTTC. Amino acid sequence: CASSSPVYGYTF.

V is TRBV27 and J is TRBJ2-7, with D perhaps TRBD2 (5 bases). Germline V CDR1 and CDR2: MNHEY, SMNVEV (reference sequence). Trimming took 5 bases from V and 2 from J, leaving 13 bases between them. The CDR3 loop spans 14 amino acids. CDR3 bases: TGTGCCAGCAGTGGCGGGCTATACACCTACGAGCAGTACTTC. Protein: CASSGGLYTYEQYF.

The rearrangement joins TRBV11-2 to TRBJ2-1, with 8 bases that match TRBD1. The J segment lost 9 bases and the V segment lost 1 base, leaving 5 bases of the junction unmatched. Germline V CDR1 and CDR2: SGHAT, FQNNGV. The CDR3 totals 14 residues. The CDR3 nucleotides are TGTGCCAGCAGCTTAGGGACAGGGCTGGTTGAGCAGTTCTTC. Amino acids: CASSLGTGLVEQFF.

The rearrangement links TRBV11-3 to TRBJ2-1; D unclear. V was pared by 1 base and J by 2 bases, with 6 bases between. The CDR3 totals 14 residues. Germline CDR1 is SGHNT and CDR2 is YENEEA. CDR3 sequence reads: CASSLGSAYNEQFF. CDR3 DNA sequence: TGTGCCAGCAGCTTAGGGTCAGCCTACAATGAGCAGTTCTTC.

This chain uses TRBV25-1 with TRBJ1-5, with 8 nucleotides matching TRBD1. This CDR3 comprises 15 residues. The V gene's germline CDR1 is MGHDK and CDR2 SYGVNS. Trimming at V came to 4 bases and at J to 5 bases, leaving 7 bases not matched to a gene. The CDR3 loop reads CASSVTGGGDQPQHF. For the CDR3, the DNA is TGTGCCAGCAGTGTTACAGGGGGTGGCGATCAGCCCCAGCATTTT.

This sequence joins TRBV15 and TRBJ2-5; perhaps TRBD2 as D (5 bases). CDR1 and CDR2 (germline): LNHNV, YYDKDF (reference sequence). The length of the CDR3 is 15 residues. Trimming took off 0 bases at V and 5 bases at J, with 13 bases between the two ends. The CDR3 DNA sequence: TGTGCCACCAGCAGAGATCGCTATAGCGTCGAGACCCAGTACTTC. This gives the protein CATSRDRYSVETQYF.

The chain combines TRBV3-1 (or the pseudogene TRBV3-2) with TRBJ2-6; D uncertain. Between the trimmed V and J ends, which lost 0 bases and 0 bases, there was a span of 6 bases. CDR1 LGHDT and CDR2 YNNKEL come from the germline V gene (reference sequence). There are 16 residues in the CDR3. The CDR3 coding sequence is TGTGCCAGCAGCCAAGATTCCTTCTCTGGGGCCAACGTCCTGACTTTC. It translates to CASSQDSFSGANVLTF.

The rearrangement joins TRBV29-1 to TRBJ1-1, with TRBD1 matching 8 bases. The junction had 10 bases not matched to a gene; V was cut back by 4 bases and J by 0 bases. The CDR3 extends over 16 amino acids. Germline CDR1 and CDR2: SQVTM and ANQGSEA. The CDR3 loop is CSVVPGTGFMNTEAFF. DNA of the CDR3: TGCAGCGTTGTCCCCGGGACAGGTTTCATGAACACTGAAGCTTTCTTT.

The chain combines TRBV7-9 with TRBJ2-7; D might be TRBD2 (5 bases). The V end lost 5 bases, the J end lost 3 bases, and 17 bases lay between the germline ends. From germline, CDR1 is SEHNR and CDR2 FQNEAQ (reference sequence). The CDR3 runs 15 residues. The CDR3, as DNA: TGTGCCAGCAGCACAAGGTCGGACTTCGTCTACGAGCAGTACTTC. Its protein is CASSTRSDFVYEQYF.

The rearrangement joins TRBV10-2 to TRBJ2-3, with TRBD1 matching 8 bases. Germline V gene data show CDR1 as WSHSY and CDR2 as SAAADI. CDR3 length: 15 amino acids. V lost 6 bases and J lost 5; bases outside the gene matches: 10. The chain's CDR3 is CASRGRTGSRDTQYF. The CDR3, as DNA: TGCGCCAGCAGAGGAAGGACAGGGAGTAGAGATACGCAGTATTTT.

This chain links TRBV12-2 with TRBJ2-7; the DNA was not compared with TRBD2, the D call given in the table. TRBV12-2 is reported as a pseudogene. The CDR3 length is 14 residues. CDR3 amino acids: CASRRLRSSYEQYF. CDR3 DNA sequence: TGTGCAAGTCGTCGTTTGAGGAGCTCCTACGAGCAGTACTTC.

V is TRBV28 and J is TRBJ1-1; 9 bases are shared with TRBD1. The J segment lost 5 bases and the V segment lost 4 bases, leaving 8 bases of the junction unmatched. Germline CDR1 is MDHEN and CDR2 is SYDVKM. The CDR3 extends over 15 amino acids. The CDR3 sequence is CASSSTGGWWTEAFF. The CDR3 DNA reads TGTGCCAGCAGTTCGACAGGGGGATGGTGGACTGAAGCTTTCTTT.

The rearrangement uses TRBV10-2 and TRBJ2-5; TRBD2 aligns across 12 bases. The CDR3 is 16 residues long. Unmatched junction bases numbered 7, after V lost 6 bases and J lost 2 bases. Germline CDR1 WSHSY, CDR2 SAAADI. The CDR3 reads CASRSGTSGFQETQYF. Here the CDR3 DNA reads TGCGCCAGCAGATCCGGGACTAGCGGGTTTCAAGAGACCCAGTACTTC.

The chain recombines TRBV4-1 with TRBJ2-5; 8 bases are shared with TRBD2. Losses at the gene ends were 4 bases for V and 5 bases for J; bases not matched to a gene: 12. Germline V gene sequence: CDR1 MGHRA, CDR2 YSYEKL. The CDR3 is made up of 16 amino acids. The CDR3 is CASSRRPTSDQETQYF. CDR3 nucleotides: TGCGCCAGCAGCCGCCGGCCGACTAGCGATCAGGAGACCCAGTACTTC.

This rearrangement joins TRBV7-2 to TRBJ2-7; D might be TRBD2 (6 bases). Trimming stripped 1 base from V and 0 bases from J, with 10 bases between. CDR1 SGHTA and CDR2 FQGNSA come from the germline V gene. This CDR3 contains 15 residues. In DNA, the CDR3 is TGTGCCAGCAGCTTAGTGGCGGGGATCTCCTACGAGCAGTACTTC. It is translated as CASSLVAGISYEQYF.